This TCR beta chain was documented in a study of blood T cell repertoires in COVID-19. Resolution of symptoms, clearance, or two negative PCRs was present in recovered Cohort 3 donors. Germline V lookup: CDR1 LNHNV, CDR2 YYDKDF (reference sequence). There are 17 residues in the CDR3. Trimming shortened V by 1 base and J by 0 bases, and 13 bases separated the two germline ends. Original analysis: Scientists estimated how many nucleated cells there were by amplifying reference gene primers. Profiled with immunoSEQ multiplex PCR; TCRdb holds only in-frame clones, not every one. The DNA was the basis for D and trimming; V, J and clone size are from that table. There are 200,000 to 250,000 clones in the sample; 84% occur only once, and 1.5% to 2% lies in the top ten.

Specimen: PBMCs or T cells enriched from blood (not recorded which). This sequence was found in a man in his fifties or sixties who had recovered from COVID-19. V and J are TRBV15 and TRBJ2-4; unclear D gene. The CDR3 loop reads CATSRAIFGLAKNIQYF. In DNA form, the CDR3 reads TGTGCCACCAGCAGAGCTATTTTCGGTCTAGCCAAAAACATTCAGTACTTC. Together with reference TRBV15 and TRBJ2-4, the CDR3 gives the full variable domain: DAMVIQNPRYQVTQFGKPVTLSCSQTLNHNVMYWYQQKSSQAPKLLFHYYDKDFNNEADTPDNFQSRRPNTSFCFLDIRSPGLGDTAMYLCATSRAIFGLAKNIQYFGAGTRLSVL.